The source of this T cell receptor beta chain is a study of blood T cell repertoires in COVID-19. V was clipped by 4 bases and J by 7 bases; unmatched bases: 1. Germline-derived CDR1 and CDR2 are SNHLY and FYNNEI. The CDR3 has 14 residues. Profiling relied on immunoSEQ multiplex PCR, and the TCRdb table lists in-frame clones only, not all of them. The sample consists of 150,000 to 200,000 clones, 82% of them appearing once. Sequencing was performed on peripheral blood. This rearrangement joins TRBV2 to TRBJ2-1; the match to TRBD2 covers 13 bases. The origin of this receptor is a woman aged 70 to 79 with acute or convalescent COVID-19. CDR3 residues: CASSGTSGSNEQFF. CDR3 nucleotides: TGTGCCAGCAGTGGGACTAGCGGGAGTAATGAGCAGTTCTTC.